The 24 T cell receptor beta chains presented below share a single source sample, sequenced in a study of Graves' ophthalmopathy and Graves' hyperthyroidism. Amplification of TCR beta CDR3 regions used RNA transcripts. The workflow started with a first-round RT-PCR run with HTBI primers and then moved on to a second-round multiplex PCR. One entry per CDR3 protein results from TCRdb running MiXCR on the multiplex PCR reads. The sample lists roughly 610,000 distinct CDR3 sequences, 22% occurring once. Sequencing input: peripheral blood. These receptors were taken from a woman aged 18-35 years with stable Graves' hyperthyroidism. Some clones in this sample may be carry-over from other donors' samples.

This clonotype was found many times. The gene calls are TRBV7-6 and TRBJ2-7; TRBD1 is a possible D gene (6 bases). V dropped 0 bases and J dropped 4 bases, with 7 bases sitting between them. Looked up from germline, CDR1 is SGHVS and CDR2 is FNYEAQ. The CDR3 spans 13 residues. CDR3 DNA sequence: TGTGCCAGCAGCTTAGCGGACAGATACGAGCAGTACTTC. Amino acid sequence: CASSLADRYEQYF.

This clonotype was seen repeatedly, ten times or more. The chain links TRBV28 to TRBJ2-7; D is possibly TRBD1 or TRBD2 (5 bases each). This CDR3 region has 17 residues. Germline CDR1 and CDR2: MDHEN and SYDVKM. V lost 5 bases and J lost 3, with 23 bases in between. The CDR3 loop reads CASSRQGPTPLYYEQYF. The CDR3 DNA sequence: TGTGCCAGCAGTCGGCAGGGACCCACACCTCTCTACTACGAGCAGTACTTC.

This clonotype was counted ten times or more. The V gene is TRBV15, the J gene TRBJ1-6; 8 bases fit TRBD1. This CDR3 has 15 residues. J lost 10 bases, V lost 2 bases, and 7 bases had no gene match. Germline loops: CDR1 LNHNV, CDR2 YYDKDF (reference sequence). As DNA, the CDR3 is TGTGCCACCAGCAGAACAGGGGGTAGGGACTCACCCCTCCACTTT. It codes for CATSRTGGRDSPLHF.

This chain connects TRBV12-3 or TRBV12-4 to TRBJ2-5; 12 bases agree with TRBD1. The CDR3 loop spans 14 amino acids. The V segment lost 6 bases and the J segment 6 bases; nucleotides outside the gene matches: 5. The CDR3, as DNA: TGTGCCAGCAGGCCCGGGACAGGGGGCCAGACCCAGTACTTC. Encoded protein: CASRPGTGGQTQYF.

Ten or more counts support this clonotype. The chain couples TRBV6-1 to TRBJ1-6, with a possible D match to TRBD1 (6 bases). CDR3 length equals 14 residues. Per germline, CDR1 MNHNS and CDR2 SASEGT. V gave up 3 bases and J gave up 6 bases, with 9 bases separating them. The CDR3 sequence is CASSEGHGNSPLHF. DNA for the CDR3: TGTGCCAGCAGTGAGGGACACGGTAATTCACCCCTCCACTTT.

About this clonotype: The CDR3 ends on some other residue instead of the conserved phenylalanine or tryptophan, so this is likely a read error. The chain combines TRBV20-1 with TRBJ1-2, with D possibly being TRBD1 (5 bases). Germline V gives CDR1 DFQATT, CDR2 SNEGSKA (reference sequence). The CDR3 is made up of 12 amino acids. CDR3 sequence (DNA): TGCAGCGCAGGGTCTTTAAACTATGGCTACACCGTC. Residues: CSAGSLNYGYTV.

The CDR3 coding sequence is TGTGCCAGCAGTCCAGGGACAGATGCTCAGCCCCAGCATTTT. Translation: CASSPGTDAQPQHF. The chain employs TRBV6-2 or TRBV6-3 and TRBJ1-5, with 7 bases lining up with TRBD1. The CDR3 runs to 14 residues. J lost 6 bases, V lost 5 bases, and 7 bases had no gene match. Germline lookup yields CDR1 MNHEY and CDR2 SVGEGT.

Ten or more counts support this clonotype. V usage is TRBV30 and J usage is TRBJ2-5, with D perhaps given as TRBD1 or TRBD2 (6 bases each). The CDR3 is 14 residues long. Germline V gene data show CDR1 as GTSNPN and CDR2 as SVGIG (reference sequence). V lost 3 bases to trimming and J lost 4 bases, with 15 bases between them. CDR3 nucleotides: TGTGCCTGGAGGGACTACAGGGTTGGAGAGACCCAGTACTTC. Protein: CAWRDYRVGETQYF.

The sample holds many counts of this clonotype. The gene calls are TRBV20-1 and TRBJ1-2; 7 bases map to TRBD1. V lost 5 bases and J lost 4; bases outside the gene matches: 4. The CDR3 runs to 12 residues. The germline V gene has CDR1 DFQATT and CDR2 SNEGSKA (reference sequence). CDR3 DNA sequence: TGCAGTGCTGCGACAGGGACCTATGGCTACACCTTC. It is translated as CSAATGTYGYTF.

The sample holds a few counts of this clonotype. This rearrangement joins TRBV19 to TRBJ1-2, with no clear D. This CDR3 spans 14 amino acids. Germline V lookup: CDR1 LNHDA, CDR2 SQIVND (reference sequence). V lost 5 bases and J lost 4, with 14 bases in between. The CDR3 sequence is CASSASWPPYGYTF. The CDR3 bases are TGTGCCAGTAGTGCCTCCTGGCCCCCCTATGGCTACACCTTC.

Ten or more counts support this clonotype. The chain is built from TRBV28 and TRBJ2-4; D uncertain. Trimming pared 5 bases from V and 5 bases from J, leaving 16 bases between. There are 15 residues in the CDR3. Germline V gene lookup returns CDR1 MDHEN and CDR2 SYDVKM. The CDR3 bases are TGTGCCAGCAGTAGGTACGAGATTCGGGAAAACATTCAGTACTTC. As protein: CASSRYEIRENIQYF. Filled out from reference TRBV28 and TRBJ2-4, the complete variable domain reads DVKVTQSSRYLVKRTGEKVFLECVQDMDHENMFWYRQDPGLGLRLIYFSYDVKMKEKGDIPEGYSVSREKKERFSLILESASTNQTSMYLCASSRYEIRENIQYFGAGTRLSVL.

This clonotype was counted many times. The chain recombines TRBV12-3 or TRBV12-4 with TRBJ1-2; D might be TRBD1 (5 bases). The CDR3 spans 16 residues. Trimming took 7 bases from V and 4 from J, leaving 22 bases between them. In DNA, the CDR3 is TGTGCCAGCACCAAGAAGTCCATAAGGGGAGCCTATGGCTACACCTTC. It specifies CASTKKSIRGAYGYTF.

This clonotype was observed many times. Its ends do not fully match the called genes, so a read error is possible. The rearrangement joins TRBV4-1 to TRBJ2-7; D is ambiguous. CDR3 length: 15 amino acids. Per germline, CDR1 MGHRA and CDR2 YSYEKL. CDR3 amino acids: CASSQDLGLSYEQYF. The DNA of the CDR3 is TGTGCCAGCAGCCAAGATCTAGGCCTCTCCTACGAGCAGTACTTC.

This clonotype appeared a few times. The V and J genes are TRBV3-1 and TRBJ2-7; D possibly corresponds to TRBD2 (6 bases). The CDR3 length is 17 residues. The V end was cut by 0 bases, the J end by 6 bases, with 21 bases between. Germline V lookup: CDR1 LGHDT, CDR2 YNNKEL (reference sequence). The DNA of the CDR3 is TGTGCCAGCAGCCAAGATCCCGGGACTGGGCCTCTGAGCGAGCAGTACTTC. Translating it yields CASSQDPGTGPLSEQYF.

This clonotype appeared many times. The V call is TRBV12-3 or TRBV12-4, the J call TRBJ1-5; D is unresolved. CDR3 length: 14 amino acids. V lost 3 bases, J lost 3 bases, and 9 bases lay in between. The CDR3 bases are TGTGCCAGCAGTTTTGATGCGTACAATCAGCCCCAGCATTTT. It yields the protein CASSFDAYNQPQHF.

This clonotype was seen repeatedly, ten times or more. The CDR3 here is CASSYSRARIGNTIYF. DNA for the CDR3: TGTGCCAGCAGTTACTCAAGGGCGCGAATCGGAAACACCATATATTTT. The chain joins TRBV6-5 to TRBJ1-3; D gene unclear. Per germline, CDR1 MNHEY and CDR2 SVGAGI. The CDR3 consists of 16 residues. Trimming stripped 0 bases from V and 4 bases from J, with 13 bases between.

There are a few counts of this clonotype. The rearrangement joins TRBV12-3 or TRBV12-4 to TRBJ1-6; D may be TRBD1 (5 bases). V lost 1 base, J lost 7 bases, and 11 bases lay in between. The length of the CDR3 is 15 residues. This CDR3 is CASSLVGAVNSPLHF. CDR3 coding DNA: TGTGCCAGCAGTTTAGTAGGGGCGGTGAATTCACCCCTCCACTTT.

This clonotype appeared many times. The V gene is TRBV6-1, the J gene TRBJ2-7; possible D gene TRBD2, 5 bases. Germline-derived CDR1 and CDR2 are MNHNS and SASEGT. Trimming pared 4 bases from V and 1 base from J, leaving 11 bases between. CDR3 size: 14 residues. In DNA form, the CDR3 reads TGTGCCAGCAGTGTAGGACTTGCTTCCTACGAGCAGTACTTC. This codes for CASSVGLASYEQYF.

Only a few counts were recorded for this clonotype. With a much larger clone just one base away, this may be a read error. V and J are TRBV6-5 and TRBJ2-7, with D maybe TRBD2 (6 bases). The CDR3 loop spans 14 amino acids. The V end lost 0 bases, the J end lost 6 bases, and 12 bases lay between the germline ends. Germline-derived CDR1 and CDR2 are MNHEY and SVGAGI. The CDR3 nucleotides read TGTGCCAGCAGTTACTCGAAGTCGGGGGTCGAGCAGTACTTC. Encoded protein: CASSYSKSGVEQYF.

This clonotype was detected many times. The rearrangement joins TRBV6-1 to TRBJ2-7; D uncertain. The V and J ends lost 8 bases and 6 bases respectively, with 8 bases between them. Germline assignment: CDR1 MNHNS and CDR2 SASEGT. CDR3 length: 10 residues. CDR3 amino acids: CASVAGEQYF. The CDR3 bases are TGTGCCAGCGTAGCAGGCGAGCAGTACTTC.

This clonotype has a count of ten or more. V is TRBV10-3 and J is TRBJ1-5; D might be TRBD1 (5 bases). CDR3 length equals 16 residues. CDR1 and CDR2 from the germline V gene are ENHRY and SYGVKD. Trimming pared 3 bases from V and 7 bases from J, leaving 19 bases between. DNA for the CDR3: TGTGCCATCAGTGAAGTTTGGGGGTCGGGGCGGCAGCCCCAGCATTTT. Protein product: CAISEVWGSGRQPQHF.

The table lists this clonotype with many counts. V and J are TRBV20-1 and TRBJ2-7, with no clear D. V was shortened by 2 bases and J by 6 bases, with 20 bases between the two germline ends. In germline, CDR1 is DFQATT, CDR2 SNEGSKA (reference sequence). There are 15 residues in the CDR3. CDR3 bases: TGCAGTGCTAGAATAAGAACGCAACTAAGTGGCGAGCAGTACTTC. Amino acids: CSARIRTQLSGEQYF.

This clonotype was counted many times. The CDR3 loop reads CATSRDPGRAQYF. In DNA form, the CDR3 reads TGTGCCACCAGCAGAGATCCCGGGCGGGCGCAGTACTTC. The J gene is TRBJ2-7, the V gene TRBV15; D might be TRBD2 (5 bases). The CDR3 sequence is 13 residues long. In germline, CDR1 is LNHNV, CDR2 YYDKDF (reference sequence). V lost 0 bases, J lost 9 bases, and 12 bases lay in between. Variable domain in full (rest from reference TRBV15 and TRBJ2-7): DAMVIQNPRYQVTQFGKPVTLSCSQTLNHNVMYWYQQKSSQAPKLLFHYYDKDFNNEADTPDNFQSRRPNTSFCFLDIRSPGLGDTAMYLCATSRDPGRAQYFGPGTRLTVT.

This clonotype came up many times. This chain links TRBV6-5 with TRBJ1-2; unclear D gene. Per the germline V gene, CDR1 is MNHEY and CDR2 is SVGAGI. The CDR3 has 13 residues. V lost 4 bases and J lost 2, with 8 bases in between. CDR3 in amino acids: CASSSTTNYGYTF. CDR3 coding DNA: TGTGCCAGCAGTTCCACAACAAACTATGGCTACACCTTC.